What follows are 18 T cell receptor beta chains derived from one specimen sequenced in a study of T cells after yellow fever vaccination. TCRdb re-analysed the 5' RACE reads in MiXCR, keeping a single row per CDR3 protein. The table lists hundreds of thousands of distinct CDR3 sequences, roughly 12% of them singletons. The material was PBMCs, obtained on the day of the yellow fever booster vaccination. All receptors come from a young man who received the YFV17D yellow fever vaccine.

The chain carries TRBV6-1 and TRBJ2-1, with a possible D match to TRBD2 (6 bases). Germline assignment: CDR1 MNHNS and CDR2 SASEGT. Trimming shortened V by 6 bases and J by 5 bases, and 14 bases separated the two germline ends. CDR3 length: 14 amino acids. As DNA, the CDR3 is TGTGCCAGCAGGCAGGGTGGGAGGAACAATGAGCAGTTCTTC. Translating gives CASRQGGRNNEQFF.

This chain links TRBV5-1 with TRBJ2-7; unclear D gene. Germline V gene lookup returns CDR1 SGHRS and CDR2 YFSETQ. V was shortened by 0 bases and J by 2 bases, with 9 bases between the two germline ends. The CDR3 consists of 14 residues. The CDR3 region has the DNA TGCGCCAGCAGCTTGGTGGCGTTAGCCTACGAGCAGTACTTC. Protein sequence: CASSLVALAYEQYF.

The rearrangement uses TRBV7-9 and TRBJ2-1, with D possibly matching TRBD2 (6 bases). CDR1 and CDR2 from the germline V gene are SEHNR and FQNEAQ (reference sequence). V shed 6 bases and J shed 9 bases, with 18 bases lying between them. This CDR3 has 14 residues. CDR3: CASRAAGGPSEQFF. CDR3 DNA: TGTGCCAGCAGGGCCGCCGGAGGGCCGAGTGAGCAGTTCTTC.

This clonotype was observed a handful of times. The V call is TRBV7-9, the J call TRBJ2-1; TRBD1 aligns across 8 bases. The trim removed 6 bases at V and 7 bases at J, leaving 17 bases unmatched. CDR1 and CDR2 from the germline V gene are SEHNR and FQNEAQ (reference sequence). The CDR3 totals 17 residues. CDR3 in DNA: TGTGCCAGCAGAGCCGCACCCAGGACAGGGCAGGGAAATGAGCAGTTCTTC. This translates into CASRAAPRTGQGNEQFF.

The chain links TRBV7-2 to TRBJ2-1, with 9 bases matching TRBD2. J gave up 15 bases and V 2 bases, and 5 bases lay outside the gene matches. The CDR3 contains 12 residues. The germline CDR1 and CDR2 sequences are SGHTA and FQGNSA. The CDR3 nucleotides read TGTGCCAGCAGCTTACTAGCGGGGCGTGCGTTCTTC. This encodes CASSLLAGRAFF.

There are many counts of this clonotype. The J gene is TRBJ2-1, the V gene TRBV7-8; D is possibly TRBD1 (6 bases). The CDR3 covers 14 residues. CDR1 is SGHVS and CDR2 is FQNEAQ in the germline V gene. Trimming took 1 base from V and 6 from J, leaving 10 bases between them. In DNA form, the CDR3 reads TGTGCCAGCAGCTTAGGGGGGCATAGCAATGAGCAGTTCTTC. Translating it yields CASSLGGHSNEQFF.

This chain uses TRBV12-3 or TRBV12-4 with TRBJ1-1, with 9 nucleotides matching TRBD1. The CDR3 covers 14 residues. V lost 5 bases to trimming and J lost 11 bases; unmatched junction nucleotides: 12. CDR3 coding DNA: TGTGCCAGCAGTCCCCTCGTCGGGACAGGGCGGGCTTTCTTT. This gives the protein CASSPLVGTGRAFF.

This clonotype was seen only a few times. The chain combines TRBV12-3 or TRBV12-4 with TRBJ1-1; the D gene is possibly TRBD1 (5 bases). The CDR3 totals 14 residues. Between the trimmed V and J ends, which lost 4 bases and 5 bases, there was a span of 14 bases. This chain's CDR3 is CASSSRERGTEAFF. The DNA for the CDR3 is TGTGCCAGCAGTTCAAGGGAGAGGGGAACTGAAGCTTTCTTT.

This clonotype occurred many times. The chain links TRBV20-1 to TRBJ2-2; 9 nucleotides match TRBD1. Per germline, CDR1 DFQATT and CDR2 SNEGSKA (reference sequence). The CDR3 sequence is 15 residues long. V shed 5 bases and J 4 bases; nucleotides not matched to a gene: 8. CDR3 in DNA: TGCAGTGCTTTATCGGGACAGGGTAGCACCGGGGAGCTGTTTTTT. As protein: CSALSGQGSTGELFF.

For the CDR3, the DNA is TGTGCCAGCAGTTTAGTCGGGGGGTTGGGTGAAAAACTGTTTTTT. Translated: CASSLVGGLGEKLFF. The chain joins TRBV12-3 or TRBV12-4 to TRBJ1-4; TRBD1 might be the D (5 bases). This CDR3 has 15 amino acids. Trimming removed 1 base at V and 7 bases at J, with 13 bases between.

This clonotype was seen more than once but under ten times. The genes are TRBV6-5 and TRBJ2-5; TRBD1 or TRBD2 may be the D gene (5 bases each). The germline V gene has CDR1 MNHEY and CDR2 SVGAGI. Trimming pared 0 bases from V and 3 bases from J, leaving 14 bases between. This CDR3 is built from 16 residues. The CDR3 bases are TGTGCCAGCAGTTACTCGGGTCCCGGGACCGAAGAGACCCAGTACTTC. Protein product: CASSYSGPGTEETQYF.

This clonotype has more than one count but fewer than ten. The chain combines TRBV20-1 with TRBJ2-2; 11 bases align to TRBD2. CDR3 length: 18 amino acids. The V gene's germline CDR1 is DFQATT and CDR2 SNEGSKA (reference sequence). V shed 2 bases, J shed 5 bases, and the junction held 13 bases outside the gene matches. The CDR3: CSARPALTSGDLTGELFF. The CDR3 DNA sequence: TGCAGTGCTAGACCCGCCTTGACTAGCGGGGACCTTACCGGGGAGCTGTTTTTT.

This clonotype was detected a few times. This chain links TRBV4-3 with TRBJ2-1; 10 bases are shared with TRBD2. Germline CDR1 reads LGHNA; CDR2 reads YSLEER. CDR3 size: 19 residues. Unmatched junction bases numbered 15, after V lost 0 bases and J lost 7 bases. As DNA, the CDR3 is TGCGCCAGCAGCCAAGATATAATAATAGGAAGCGGGAGGGTGAATGAGCAGTTCTTC. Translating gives CASSQDIIIGSGRVNEQFF.

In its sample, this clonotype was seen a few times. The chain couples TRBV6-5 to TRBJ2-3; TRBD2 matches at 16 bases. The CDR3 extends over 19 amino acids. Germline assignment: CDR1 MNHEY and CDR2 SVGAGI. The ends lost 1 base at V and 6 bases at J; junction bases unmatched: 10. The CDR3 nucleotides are TGTGCCAGCAGTTACTTCCCGGGACTAGCGGGAGGGGTTGGGGATACGCAGTATTTT. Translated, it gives CASSYFPGLAGGVGDTQYF.

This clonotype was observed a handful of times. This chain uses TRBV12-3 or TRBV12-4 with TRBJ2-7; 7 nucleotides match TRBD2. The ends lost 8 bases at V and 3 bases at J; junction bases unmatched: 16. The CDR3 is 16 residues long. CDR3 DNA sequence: TGTGCCAGCCGCGCGGGGGAAAGAGACGGCGGCTACGAGCAGTACTTC. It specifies CASRAGERDGGYEQYF.

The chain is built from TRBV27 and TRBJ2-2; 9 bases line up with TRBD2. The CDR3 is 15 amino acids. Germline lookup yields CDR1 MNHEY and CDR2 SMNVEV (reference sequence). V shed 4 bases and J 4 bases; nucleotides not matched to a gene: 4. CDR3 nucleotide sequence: TGTGCCAGCAGTTGGGCGGGAGGGGGCACCGGGGAGCTGTTTTTT. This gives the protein CASSWAGGGTGELFF.

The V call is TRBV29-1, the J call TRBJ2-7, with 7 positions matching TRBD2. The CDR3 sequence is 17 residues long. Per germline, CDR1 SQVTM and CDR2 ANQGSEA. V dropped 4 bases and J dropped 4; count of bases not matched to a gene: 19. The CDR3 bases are TGCAGCGTTGGCCACAATTTTGCAGCGGGACTAAATTACGAGCAGTACTTC. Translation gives CSVGHNFAAGLNYEQYF.

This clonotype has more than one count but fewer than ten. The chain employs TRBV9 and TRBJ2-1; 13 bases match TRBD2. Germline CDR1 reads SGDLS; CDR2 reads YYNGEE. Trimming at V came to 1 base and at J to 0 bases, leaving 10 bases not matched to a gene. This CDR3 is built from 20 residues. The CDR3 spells CASSVYGLAGVSGSYNEQFF. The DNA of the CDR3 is TGTGCCAGCAGCGTATATGGACTAGCGGGAGTAAGTGGCTCCTACAATGAGCAGTTCTTC.